This T cell receptor (beta chain) is from a study of T cells of healthy individuals. This clonotype was detected a few times. V lost 8 bases, J lost 3 bases, and 14 bases lay in between. This CDR3 has 14 residues. The germline gives CDR1 SNHLY, CDR2 FYNNEI. One entry per CDR3 protein, called by TCRdb with MiXCR from the 5' RACE reads. The repertoire has nearly 100,000 distinct CDR3 sequences, approximately 15% of them found once; the top ten carry 6.2%. The clonotype originates from a human donor in good health. This chain links TRBV2 with TRBJ2-4, with D possibly TRBD2 on 6 matching bases. The chain's CDR3 is CASGILGGKNIQYF. The CDR3 nucleotides are TGTGCCAGCGGCATACTGGGGGGCAAAAACATTCAGTACTTC.